The 26 T cell receptor beta chains below were found in one sample sequenced in a study of cytomegalovirus exposure and HLA in healthy donors. It was with 60 Vbeta and 13 Jbeta primers that the PCR ran. Clones were read by immunoSEQ multiplex PCR, and TCRdb kept only the in-frame ones, dropping some. The data contain about 98,000 clones, more than 60% of them singletons. Sequencing was carried out using PBMCs. The receptors originated from a man aged 45 to 65 in good health and CMV-seronegative.

This clone came up once. The chain is built from TRBV6-4 and TRBJ2-6; 8 nucleotides match TRBD1. Looked up from germline, CDR1 is MRHNA and CDR2 is SNTAGT. With V trimmed by 1 base and J by 0 bases, 5 bases remained unmatched. The length of the CDR3 is 18 residues. CDR3 in DNA: TGTGCCAGCAGTGACTGGGGACAGGTATTCTCTGGGGCCAACGTCCTGACTTTC. As protein: CASSDWGQVFSGANVLTF.

This sequence joins TRBV4-1 and TRBJ1-2, with 8 nucleotides matching TRBD1. The CDR3 is 16 amino acids. V dropped 1 base and J dropped 3; count of bases not matched to a gene: 7. From germline, CDR1 is MGHRA and CDR2 YSYEKL. The CDR3 nucleotides read TGCGCCAGCAGCCAAGCCCTTGGACAGGGCTACTATGGCTACACCTTC. It codes for CASSQALGQGYYGYTF.

The rearrangement links TRBV28 to TRBJ2-1; possibly TRBD1 for D (6 bases). The CDR3 extends over 13 amino acids. Between the trimmed V and J ends, which lost 6 bases and 9 bases, there was a span of 15 bases. Per germline, CDR1 MDHEN and CDR2 SYDVKM. The CDR3 here is CASRFQGQAEQFF. DNA of the CDR3: TGTGCCAGCAGATTCCAGGGGCAGGCTGAGCAGTTCTTC.

This clone was seen a handful of times. The chain links TRBV11-2 to TRBJ1-5; D call uncertain. This CDR3 contains 17 residues. The V gene lost 2 bases and the J gene lost 3 bases, with 17 bases spanning the gap. CDR1 SGHAT and CDR2 FQNNGV come from the germline V gene. CDR3 sequence reads: CASSLMRTRVTNQPQHF. The CDR3 DNA reads as TGTGCCAGCAGCTTAATGCGAACGAGGGTTACCAATCAGCCCCAGCATTTT.

This chain links TRBV7-9 with TRBJ2-3; 14 nucleotides line up with TRBD2. There are 19 residues in the CDR3. Trimming took 4 bases from V and 6 from J; bases not matched to a gene: 15. Germline CDR1 and CDR2: SEHNR and FQNEAQ (reference sequence). This CDR3 reads CASSSVPGLAGDPMDTQYF. CDR3 DNA sequence: TGTGCCAGCAGCTCCGTCCCGGGACTAGCGGGGGATCCCATGGATACGCAGTATTTT.

V and J are TRBV5-1 and TRBJ2-2, with TRBD2 matching 9 bases. The CDR3 extends over 16 amino acids. The V gene's germline CDR1 is SGHRS and CDR2 YFSETQ. Unmatched junction bases numbered 7, after V lost 5 bases and J lost 2 bases. The CDR3 sequence: CASSMLAGINTGELFF. For the CDR3, the DNA is TGCGCCAGCAGTATGCTAGCGGGAATTAACACCGGGGAGCTGTTTTTT.

The gene calls are TRBV7-9 and TRBJ2-4; 9 bases line up with TRBD1. The CDR3 covers 17 residues. Germline V gene lookup returns CDR1 SEHNR and CDR2 FQNEAQ (reference sequence). V lost 2 bases, J lost 4 bases, and 9 bases stayed unmatched. The CDR3 coding sequence is TGTGCCAGCAGCTTAACCCCTGGGACAGGGCGTAAAAACATTCAGTACTTC. This encodes CASSLTPGTGRKNIQYF.

To note about this clone: A read error may account for a junction end that differs from germline. The sample carries other DNA sequences with the same CDR3. The CDR3 region is CASSLRQGGTDTQYF. The DNA for the CDR3 is TGTGCCAGCAGTCTCCGACAGGGGGGCACGGATACGCAGTATTTT. The chain couples TRBV6-5 to TRBJ2-3, with 9 nucleotides matching TRBD1. The CDR3 contains 15 residues. Looked up from germline, CDR1 is MNHEY and CDR2 is SVGAGI.

This chain uses TRBV6-6 with TRBJ2-4; possible D gene TRBD2, 5 bases. The CDR3 sequence is 13 residues long. Per germline, CDR1 MNHNY and CDR2 SVGAGI (reference sequence). The ends were cut back, 6 bases at V and 10 bases at J, with 16 bases in the middle. CDR3 in amino acids: CASSPDFDNIQYF. The CDR3 DNA is TGTGCCAGCAGCCCGGACTTCGATAATATTCAGTACTTC.

This chain joins TRBV30 and TRBJ1-4; D not certain. The CDR3 has 12 amino acids. From germline, CDR1 is GTSNPN and CDR2 SVGIG (reference sequence). V was shortened by 8 bases and J by 4 bases, with 11 bases between the two germline ends. CDR3 sequence (DNA): TGTGCCCTAAGTGCGGGTAATGAAAAACTGTTTTTT. Translation: CALSAGNEKLFF.

This clone ranks as medium-sized. This chain links TRBV7-2 with TRBJ1-1; no clear D. Trimming removed 2 bases from V and 0 bases from J, with 7 bases in between. Germline V gene lookup returns CDR1 SGHTA and CDR2 FQGNSA. CDR3 size: 14 residues. CDR3 sequence: CASSLMSMNTEAFF. CDR3 coding DNA: TGTGCCAGCAGCTTAATGTCCATGAACACTGAAGCTTTCTTT.

The V and J genes are TRBV28 and TRBJ2-5, with 10 bases that match TRBD1. Germline CDR1 MDHEN, CDR2 SYDVKM. J was trimmed by 5 bases and V by 4 bases; bases with no gene match: 7. This CDR3 is 15 amino acids long. This chain's CDR3 is CASSSRRTGGETQYF. CDR3 DNA: TGTGCCAGCAGTTCCCGTAGGACAGGGGGGGAGACCCAGTACTTC.

The CDR3 reads CASSYSGGPETQYF. CDR3 nucleotide sequence: TGTGCCAGCAGTTACTCTGGGGGCCCAGAGACCCAGTACTTC. The chain combines TRBV6-5 with TRBJ2-5, with D possibly TRBD1 on 6 matching bases. CDR3 length equals 14 residues. Trimming left V 0 bases short and J 4 bases short, with 9 bases between. Germline V gene sequence: CDR1 MNHEY, CDR2 SVGAGI.

The rearrangement joins TRBV11-2 to TRBJ2-1; 9 bases match TRBD1. The CDR3 covers 17 residues. Germline CDR1 is SGHAT and CDR2 is FQNNGV. V gave up 3 bases and J gave up 3 bases; unmatched junction bases: 9. The CDR3 bases are TGTGCCAGCAGCTTTCACCCCGGGACAGGGAACTACAATGAGCAGTTCTTC. Its protein product is CASSFHPGTGNYNEQFF. Filled out from reference TRBV11-2 and TRBJ2-1, the complete variable domain reads EAGVAQSPRYKIIEKRQSVAFWCNPISGHATLYWYQQILGQGPKLLIQFQNNGVVDDSQLPKDRFSAERLKGVDSTLKIQPAKLEDSAVYLCASSFHPGTGNYNEQFFGPGTRLTVL.

CDR3 in amino acids: CASGGTGRGFGYTF. CDR3 nucleotides: TGTGCCAGCGGCGGGACAGGGCGTGGTTTTGGCTACACCTTC. The rearrangement joins TRBV6-1 to TRBJ1-2, with 9 nucleotides matching TRBD1. The germline gives CDR1 MNHNS, CDR2 SASEGT. This CDR3 comprises 14 residues. Trimming at V came to 8 bases and at J to 7 bases, leaving 11 bases not matched to a gene.

This clone was observed a few times. The chain carries TRBV10-3 and TRBJ2-7; weak D call: TRBD1 (5 bases). CDR3 length: 12 residues. From germline, CDR1 is ENHRY and CDR2 SYGVKD. Trimming took 3 bases from V and 3 from J, leaving 6 bases between them. CDR3 residues: CAISDDSYEQYF. The CDR3 bases are TGTGCCATCAGTGATGACAGCTACGAGCAGTACTTC.

The chain is built from TRBV7-9 and TRBJ2-1; TRBD2 aligns across 9 bases. The trim removed 8 bases at V and 10 bases at J, leaving 6 bases unmatched. Germline CDR1 reads SEHNR; CDR2 reads FQNEAQ (reference sequence). The CDR3 contains 12 residues. The CDR3 nucleotides read TGTGCCAGCGGGGTAGCGGGAGAGGAGCAGTTCTTC. The encoded protein is CASGVAGEEQFF.

This clone was seen once. The rearrangement joins TRBV14 to TRBJ1-1; 7 bases are a match to TRBD1. The CDR3 consists of 16 residues. CDR1 SGHDN and CDR2 FVKESK come from the germline V gene. V was clipped by 7 bases and J by 4 bases; unmatched bases: 15. CDR3: CASNRRTGDRFTEAFF. CDR3 coding DNA: TGTGCCAGCAACCGCCGGACAGGAGATCGTTTCACTGAAGCTTTCTTT.

The V gene is TRBV5-1, the J gene TRBJ1-3; 8 nucleotides line up with TRBD2. The end of the DNA fits TRBJ2-2 better, so the J call may be wrong. This CDR3 has 16 residues. Germline loops: CDR1 SGHRS, CDR2 YFSETQ. The CDR3 region has the DNA TGCGCCAGCAGCCCGCCGGGACTAGGTAACACCGGGGAGCTGTTTTTT. It is translated as CASSPPGLGNTGELFF.

This chain links TRBV19 with TRBJ1-1, with unresolved D. The CDR3 is 15 amino acids. Germline V gene data show CDR1 as LNHDA and CDR2 as SQIVND (reference sequence). The V gene lost 3 bases and the J gene lost 3 bases, with 14 bases spanning the gap. The CDR3 nucleotides read TGTGCCAGTAGTATCGATCCTCTCAGATACACTGAAGCTTTCTTT. This gives the protein CASSIDPLRYTEAFF.

This chain connects TRBV12-5 to TRBJ1-2; D is ambiguous. This CDR3 is built from 14 residues. Germline V lookup: CDR1 LGHNT, CDR2 FRNRAP. V lost 2 bases and J 6 bases, leaving 13 bases between the germline ends. The CDR3 coding sequence is TGTGCTAGTGGTTTGTCCGACACCCGTCATGGCTACACCTTC. This encodes CASGLSDTRHGYTF.

This clone was seen only once. The chain links TRBV12-5 to TRBJ1-2, with a possible D match to TRBD1 (6 bases). The CDR3 runs 17 residues. The germline CDR1 and CDR2 sequences are LGHNT and FRNRAP. V dropped 5 bases and J dropped 2 bases, with 21 bases sitting between them. Written as DNA, the CDR3 is TGTGCTAGTGGTCCCCGATACAGGGTAATCAAAAACTATGGCTACACCTTC. Translation gives CASGPRYRVIKNYGYTF.

The V and J genes are TRBV6-5 and TRBJ2-1; 13 nucleotides align to TRBD2. The V gene end was trimmed by 6 bases and the J gene end by 5 bases; junction bases not matched to a gene: 4. CDR1 and CDR2 from the germline V gene are MNHEY and SVGAGI. The CDR3 is made up of 15 amino acids. The CDR3 protein is CASRTLAGGHNEQFF. CDR3 coding DNA: TGTGCCAGCAGAACACTAGCGGGGGGGCACAATGAGCAGTTCTTC.

The chain combines TRBV7-2 with TRBJ2-2, with D unclear. With 5 bases removed from V and 2 bases from J, the gap between germline ends came to 3 bases. Per the germline V gene, CDR1 is SGHTA and CDR2 is FQGNSA. This CDR3 has 12 residues. As DNA, the CDR3 is TGTGCCAGCAGCCCTAACACCGGGGAGCTGTTTTTT. Translating gives CASSPNTGELFF.

Only a few counts were recorded for this clone. The chain uses TRBV28 and TRBJ2-7; TRBD2 is a possible D gene (5 bases). The CDR3 has 13 amino acids. Germline assignment: CDR1 MDHEN and CDR2 SYDVKM. With 8 bases removed from V and 2 bases from J, the gap between germline ends came to 13 bases. The CDR3 region has the DNA TGTGCCAGCTTCACGGGGAACACCTACGAGCAGTACTTC. It is translated as CASFTGNTYEQYF.

This clone was seen only once. V and J are TRBV28 and TRBJ2-5; 9 bases fit TRBD1. The J call may be mistaken, given a closer DNA end match to TRBJ2-7. This CDR3 is built from 13 residues. Germline V CDR1 and CDR2: MDHEN, SYDVKM. CDR3 DNA: TGTGCCAGCAGCCCGGGACAGGGCTACGAGCAGTACTTC. Translation: CASSPGQGYEQYF.